One sample yielded the 30 T cell receptor beta chains listed below, sequenced in a study of blood T cell repertoires in COVID-19. Profiled with immunoSEQ multiplex PCR; TCRdb holds only in-frame clones, not every one. The data hold 180,000 or so clones, with 70% to 85% observed a single time. The source material was peripheral blood. The source is a woman aged 80 or older with acute or convalescent COVID-19.

The V call is TRBV1, the J call TRBJ1-1; the D segment call TRBD1 is taken from the table without a DNA check. TRBV1 is annotated as a pseudogene. This CDR3 has 12 amino acids. The CDR3 DNA sequence: TGCACCAGGAAACAGGGGGATACTGAAGCTTTCTTT. Protein sequence: CTRKQGDTEAFF.

This chain links TRBV19 with TRBJ2-7, with a tentative D call TRBD2 (6 bases). With 2 bases removed from V and 3 bases from J, the gap between germline ends came to 11 bases. The CDR3 has 14 residues. CDR1 is LNHDA and CDR2 is SQIVND in the germline V gene (reference sequence). CDR3 residues: CASSIRAGSYEQYF. The CDR3 coding sequence is TGTGCCAGTAGTATAAGGGCGGGGAGCTACGAGCAGTACTTC. Using reference TRBV19 and TRBJ2-7 for the parts outside the CDR3, the full variable domain is DGGITQSPKYLFRKEGQNVTLSCEQNLNHDAMYWYRQDPGQGLRLIYYSQIVNDFQKGDIAEGYSVSREKKESFPLTVTSAQKNPTAFYLCASSIRAGSYEQYFGPGTRLTVT.

The chain has TRBV9 and TRBJ2-7; D is possibly TRBD2 (7 bases). This CDR3 has 19 residues. Germline CDR1 and CDR2: SGDLS and YYNGEE. V was shortened by 4 bases and J by 7 bases, with 33 bases between the two germline ends. CDR3 residues: CASSPEKGGTVTLLREQYF. CDR3 coding DNA: TGTGCCAGCAGCCCCGAGAAGGGGGGGACGGTGACCCTCCTACGAGAGCAGTACTTC.

Only one count was recorded for this clone. The V and J genes are TRBV5-5 and TRBJ1-4; D is perhaps TRBD1 (5 bases). CDR1 is SGHKS and CDR2 is YYEKEE in the germline V gene (reference sequence). Trimming left V 5 bases short and J 3 bases short, with 11 bases between. The length of the CDR3 is 14 residues. CDR3 residues: CASSLGVPNEKLFF. The CDR3 region has the DNA TGTGCCAGCAGTTTAGGGGTGCCTAATGAAAAACTGTTTTTT.

In this sample, this clone turned up once. The rearrangement joins TRBV27 to TRBJ2-7; TRBD2 matches 7 bases. The germline CDR1 and CDR2 sequences are MNHEY and SMNVEV (reference sequence). This CDR3 has 16 residues. Unmatched junction bases numbered 12, after V lost 5 bases and J lost 2 bases. The CDR3 region has the DNA TGTGCCAGCAGTGTCCCCCCCAGCGGGGAAACCTACGAGCAGTACTTC. As protein: CASSVPPSGETYEQYF.

The chain is built from TRBV30 and TRBJ2-3; D uncertain. CDR3 size: 13 residues. Trimming left V 1 base short and J 2 bases short, with 7 bases between. From germline, CDR1 is GTSNPN and CDR2 SVGIG (reference sequence). The CDR3 sequence is CAWSEEITDTQYF. DNA for the CDR3: TGTGCCTGGAGTGAAGAGATCACAGATACGCAGTATTTT.

V is TRBV6-6 and J is TRBJ1-5, with D possibly matching TRBD1 (5 bases). The CDR3 covers 16 residues. V lost 8 bases, J lost 4 bases, and 21 bases lay in between. The germline CDR1 and CDR2 sequences are MNHNY and SVGAGI (reference sequence). CDR3 DNA: TGTGCCAGCGGGGATTCCCAGGGCTTTCGGAATCAGCCCCAGCATTTT. It codes for CASGDSQGFRNQPQHF.

This rearrangement joins TRBV9 to TRBJ2-1; TRBD2 is a possible D gene (6 bases). Trimming stripped 4 bases from V and 6 bases from J, with 17 bases between. Germline V lookup: CDR1 SGDLS, CDR2 YYNGEE. The CDR3 loop spans 15 amino acids. The CDR3 sequence: CASSPELAMGNEQFF. CDR3 DNA sequence: TGTGCCAGCAGCCCAGAACTAGCCATGGGCAATGAGCAGTTCTTC.

The genes are TRBV11-3 and TRBJ2-3; D is uncertain. CDR1 is SGHNT, CDR2 YENEEA, per germline. With 3 bases removed from V and 5 bases from J, the gap between germline ends came to 9 bases. The CDR3 loop spans 13 amino acids. For the CDR3, the DNA is TGTGCCAGCAGCTTCAGCGCCCAAGATACGCAGTATTTT. It encodes CASSFSAQDTQYF.

The V call is TRBV7-8, the J call TRBJ1-5, with TRBD1 identical over 9 bases. V gave up 1 base and J gave up 7 bases; unmatched junction bases: 2. The CDR3 spans 14 residues. Germline assignment: CDR1 SGHVS and CDR2 FQNEAQ. The CDR3 loop reads CASSLGQGEQPQHF. CDR3 nucleotides: TGTGCCAGCAGCTTAGGACAGGGGGAACAGCCCCAGCATTTT.

The chain combines TRBV9 with TRBJ2-6; 7 nucleotides match TRBD2. This CDR3 has 17 residues. J lost 0 bases, V lost 4 bases, and 7 bases had no gene match. Germline V gene lookup returns CDR1 SGDLS and CDR2 YYNGEE. The CDR3 loop is CASSYGEGHSGANVLTF. CDR3 DNA sequence: TGTGCCAGCAGCTACGGGGAGGGGCACTCTGGGGCCAACGTCCTGACTTTC.

J is TRBJ1-1 and V is TRBV7-2, with D possibly TRBD1 on 5 matching bases. Per the germline V gene, CDR1 is SGHTA and CDR2 is FQGNSA. CDR3 length equals 15 residues. Trimming stripped 5 bases from V and 1 base from J, with 14 bases between. The CDR3, as DNA: TGTGCCAGCAGCAACTACGGGGGTGGGAACACTGAAGCTTTCTTT. It codes for CASSNYGGGNTEAFF.

This rearrangement joins TRBV9 to TRBJ1-2; TRBD1 agrees at 7 bases. Germline V gene sequence: CDR1 SGDLS, CDR2 YYNGEE. The CDR3 consists of 14 residues. The V and J ends lost 4 bases and 7 bases, in that order; junction bases with no gene match: 10. CDR3 nucleotides: TGTGCCAGCAGCTCGGCCGGAGGGGGCGCTGGCTACACCTTC. As protein: CASSSAGGGAGYTF.

The chain uses TRBV3-1 (or the pseudogene TRBV3-2) and TRBJ1-4; possible D gene TRBD1, 5 bases. CDR1 and CDR2 from the germline V gene are LGHDT and YNNKEL (reference sequence). V was trimmed by 1 base and J by 4 bases, leaving 7 bases between them. The CDR3 extends over 14 amino acids. DNA for the CDR3: TGTGCCAGCAGCCAAGGACAGCATAATGAAAAACTGTTTTTT. Amino acid sequence: CASSQGQHNEKLFF.

The chain has TRBV29-1 and TRBJ1-3; unclear D gene. This CDR3 has 12 amino acids. The germline V and J ends were trimmed by 6 bases and 0 bases, with 6 bases remaining between them. Germline values: CDR1 SQVTM, CDR2 ANQGSEA. The CDR3 sequence is CSVSLSGNTIYF. CDR3 bases: TGCAGCGTGTCCCTCTCTGGAAACACCATATATTTT.

The chain uses TRBV19 and TRBJ2-7; D uncertain. Germline CDR1 LNHDA, CDR2 SQIVND (reference sequence). This CDR3 region has 13 residues. The V gene lost 3 bases and the J gene lost 2 bases, with 8 bases spanning the gap. The CDR3 DNA is TGTGCCAGTAGTATTAGTCCAACCTACGAGCAGTACTTC. Protein sequence: CASSISPTYEQYF.

The V gene is TRBV3-1 (or the pseudogene TRBV3-2), the J gene TRBJ1-4; D gene unclear. Trimming left V 1 base short and J 8 bases short, with 14 bases between. Germline-derived CDR1 and CDR2 are LGHDT and YNNKEL (reference sequence). The CDR3 totals 15 residues. The CDR3 is CASSQALGPEEKLFF. CDR3 DNA: TGTGCCAGCAGCCAAGCACTAGGGCCCGAGGAAAAACTGTTTTTT.

The J gene is TRBJ2-7, the V gene TRBV11-2, with TRBD2 as a possible D gene (6 bases). CDR1 SGHAT and CDR2 FQNNGV come from the germline V gene. V lost 4 bases to trimming and J lost 7 bases, with 14 bases between them. This CDR3 is built from 13 residues. The CDR3 bases are TGTGCCAGCAGCTGGGGGACGGCGGGGGAGCAGTACTTC. It yields the protein CASSWGTAGEQYF.

The chain is built from TRBV19 and TRBJ2-7; 9 bases are shared with TRBD1. Germline trimming cut 5 bases from V and 5 bases from J; bases unmatched to any gene: 7. The CDR3 runs 14 residues. Germline assignment: CDR1 LNHDA and CDR2 SQIVND (reference sequence). The chain's CDR3 is CASSLRDRAHEQYF. CDR3 coding DNA: TGTGCCAGTAGTCTCCGGGACAGGGCCCACGAGCAGTACTTC.

The V gene is TRBV7-9, the J gene TRBJ1-4; unclear D gene. The CDR3 consists of 17 residues. CDR1 and CDR2 (germline): SEHNR, FQNEAQ (reference sequence). The V and J ends lost 5 bases and 0 bases respectively, with 16 bases between them. CDR3 residues: CASSAGLGRATNEKLFF. The CDR3 DNA reads TGTGCCAGCAGCGCCGGACTAGGGAGGGCAACTAATGAAAAACTGTTTTTT.

Remarks on this clone: This same CDR3 is encoded by further DNA sequences in the sample. The gene calls are TRBV7-9 and TRBJ2-7, with D possibly matching TRBD1 (5 bases). The CDR3 consists of 13 residues. Germline assignment: CDR1 SEHNR and CDR2 FQNEAQ (reference sequence). Trimming stripped 0 bases from V and 2 bases from J, with 5 bases between. The CDR3 region is CASSLAGAYEQYF. In nucleotides, the CDR3 is TGTGCCAGCAGCTTAGCAGGGGCCTACGAGCAGTACTTC.

The gene calls are TRBV19 and TRBJ2-1; a weak D match, TRBD1 (5 bases). CDR3 length: 13 residues. Germline V gene lookup returns CDR1 LNHDA and CDR2 SQIVND (reference sequence). Trimming removed 3 bases at V and 4 bases at J, with 7 bases between. This chain's CDR3 is CASSIQGYNEQFF. The CDR3 bases are TGTGCCAGTAGTATCCAGGGTTACAATGAGCAGTTCTTC.

This clone was observed a single time. This sequence joins TRBV9 and TRBJ1-1, with 7 bases aligning to TRBD1. The germline gives CDR1 SGDLS, CDR2 YYNGEE. Trimming took 4 bases from V and 1 from J; bases not matched to a gene: 4. The length of the CDR3 is 14 residues. CDR3 residues: CASSTGTANTEAFF. The DNA for the CDR3 is TGTGCCAGCAGCACCGGGACAGCGAACACTGAAGCTTTCTTT.

The V and J genes are TRBV9 and TRBJ2-2, with TRBD2 matching 7 bases. The CDR3 spans 14 residues. The germline V gene encodes CDR1 SGDLS and CDR2 YYNGEE. V shed 6 bases and J 6 bases; nucleotides not matched to a gene: 8. CDR3 in DNA: TGTGCCAGCACCCTTCCTGGGGGGGCCGGGGAGCTGTTTTTT. Its translation: CASTLPGGAGELFF.

The chain has TRBV27 and TRBJ2-7; D might be TRBD2 (7 bases). There are 13 residues in the CDR3. Germline CDR1 is MNHEY and CDR2 is SMNVEV (reference sequence). V was clipped by 1 base and J by 6 bases, with 10 bases between them. The CDR3 loop is CASSLLGGGEQYF. CDR3 in DNA: TGTGCCAGCAGTTTATTAGGGGGGGGCGAGCAGTACTTC.

This chain connects TRBV2 to TRBJ2-5, with D perhaps matching TRBD2 (6 bases). Germline CDR1 SNHLY, CDR2 FYNNEI. This CDR3 has 14 amino acids. Trimming cost V 2 bases and J 0 bases, with 7 bases left between them. The CDR3: CASSERGYQETQYF. In nucleotides, the CDR3 is TGTGCCAGCAGTGAACGGGGGTACCAAGAGACCCAGTACTTC.

The chain is built from TRBV14 and TRBJ2-5, with D hard to call. The V end was cut by 1 base, the J end by 4 bases, with 13 bases between. The CDR3 covers 15 residues. In germline, CDR1 is SGHDN, CDR2 FVKESK. The CDR3 region is CASSQAGWAGETQYF. DNA for the CDR3: TGTGCCAGCAGCCAAGCCGGTTGGGCTGGAGAGACCCAGTACTTC.

The genes are TRBV10-3 and TRBJ1-2, with D possibly being TRBD1 (6 bases). V was clipped by 0 bases and J by 4 bases, with 9 bases between them. This CDR3 is built from 14 residues. Germline loops: CDR1 ENHRY, CDR2 SYGVKD. The CDR3 DNA sequence: TGTGCCATCAGTGAGTCAACAGGGAGCTATGGCTACACCTTC. Protein product: CAISESTGSYGYTF.

This clone has just one count. The CDR3 reads CASSQDWGRGGYTF. The CDR3 DNA reads as TGTGCCAGCAGCCAAGATTGGGGGCGCGGAGGCTACACCTTC. This chain links TRBV14 with TRBJ1-2; possibly TRBD1 for D (6 bases). Germline CDR1 reads SGHDN; CDR2 reads FVKESK. This CDR3 contains 14 residues. The ends were cut back, 0 bases at V and 8 bases at J, with 13 bases in the middle. The complete variable domain, with remaining parts taken from reference TRBV14 and TRBJ1-2, reads EAGVTQFPSHSVIEKGQTVTLRCDPISGHDNLYWYRRVMGKEIKFLLHFVKESKQDESGMPNNRFLAERTGGTYSTLKVQPAELEDSGVYFCASSQDWGRGGYTFGSGTRLTVV.

This clone was recorded at least ten times. The rearrangement links TRBV6-2 or TRBV6-3 to TRBJ2-3; the match to TRBD1 covers 7 bases. The germline V gene has CDR1 MNHEY and CDR2 SVGEGT. The junction had 9 bases not matched to a gene; V was cut back by 0 bases and J by 3 bases. The CDR3 is 17 residues long. CDR3 in amino acids: CASSYSIGDSNTDTQYF. Written as DNA, the CDR3 is TGTGCCAGCAGTTACTCGATAGGGGACAGCAATACAGATACGCAGTATTTT.